This TCR beta chain was recorded in a study of shared clonotypes between healthy human individuals. Healthy adults negative for HIV, lacking recent acute infections or vaccinations, served as donors. All participating donors were Caucasian adults from Nashville, Tennessee. The CDR3 is made up of 12 amino acids. Germline CDR1 and CDR2: LNHNV and YYDKDF (reference sequence). As regards this clone: Its target is not known.

DNA at about 210 ng, approximately 30,000 T cell genomes, went into sorted-subset replicate PCRs. Clones were sequenced by immunoSEQ multiplex PCR, and TCRdb holds only the in-frame ones, with some missing. The sample records 2 million to 3 million clones, roughly 93% being singletons. The study, taken as a whole, reports: Non-shared clonotypes displayed generation probabilities falling below those of clonotypes present in all four donors.

The chain couples TRBV15 to TRBJ2-5, with D maybe TRBD2 (5 bases). The closer fit of TRBJ2-7 to the DNA end suggests the J call may be wrong. The sequence derives from a man aged 18 to 35 in good health. Some clones in this sample may be carry-over from other donors' samples. Source material: naive CD4+ T cells from PBMCs. Stated subset: CD45RA+ positively selected. This chain's CDR3 is CATSRGVYEQYF. The DNA for the CDR3 is TGTGCCACCAGCAGGGGAGTCTACGAGCAGTACTTC.